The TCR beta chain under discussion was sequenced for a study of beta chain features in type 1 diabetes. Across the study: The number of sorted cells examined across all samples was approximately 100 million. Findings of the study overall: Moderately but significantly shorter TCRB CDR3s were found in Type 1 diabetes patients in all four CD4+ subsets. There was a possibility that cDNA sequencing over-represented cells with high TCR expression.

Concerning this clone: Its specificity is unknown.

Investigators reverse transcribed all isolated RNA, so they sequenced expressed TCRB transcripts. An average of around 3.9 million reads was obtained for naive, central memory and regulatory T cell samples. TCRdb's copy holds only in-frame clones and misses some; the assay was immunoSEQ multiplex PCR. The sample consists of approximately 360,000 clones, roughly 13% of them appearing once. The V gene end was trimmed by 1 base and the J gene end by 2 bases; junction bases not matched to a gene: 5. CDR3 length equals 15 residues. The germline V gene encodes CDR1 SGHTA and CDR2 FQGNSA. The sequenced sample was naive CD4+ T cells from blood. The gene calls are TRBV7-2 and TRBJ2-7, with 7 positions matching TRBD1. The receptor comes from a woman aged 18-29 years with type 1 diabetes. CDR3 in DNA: TGTGCCAGCAGCTTAGTAGTGGGACAGCCCTACGAGCAGTACTTC. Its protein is CASSLVVGQPYEQYF.